This T cell receptor beta chain was sequenced for a study of T cells in women clearing cervical HPV infection. Study as a whole: No precancer developed; the control's incident HPV16 infection cleared within 12 months. Cases' blood sampling followed lesion detection by median approximately 140 days (90 to 200). Notes on the study in general: Controls had more TRBV6-7 (around 0.15%) than cases (around 0.11%).

Germline values: CDR1 MGHRA, CDR2 YSYEKL. The ends lost 1 base at V and 8 bases at J; junction bases unmatched: 10. This CDR3 comprises 16 residues. The table came from immunoSEQ multiplex PCR; TCRdb's copy has only in-frame clones and leaves some out. The sample includes approximately 37,000 clones. For this clone: As yet, its antigen is unknown. The sequence runs out 3 residues before the end of the CDR3; the remainder is reconstructed from the germline J gene.

The sample consisted of blood buffy coat. This receptor was obtained from a woman between 18 and 70 years old with a cervical HPV16 infection that either progressed to CIN3+ or cleared (not recorded which). The J gene is TRBJ1-4, the V gene TRBV4-1, with TRBD1 matching 7 bases. CDR3 region: CASSQAPGRDSEKLFF. CDR3 bases read: TGCGCCAGCAGCCAAGCCCCGGGGCGGGACAGCGAAAAA.